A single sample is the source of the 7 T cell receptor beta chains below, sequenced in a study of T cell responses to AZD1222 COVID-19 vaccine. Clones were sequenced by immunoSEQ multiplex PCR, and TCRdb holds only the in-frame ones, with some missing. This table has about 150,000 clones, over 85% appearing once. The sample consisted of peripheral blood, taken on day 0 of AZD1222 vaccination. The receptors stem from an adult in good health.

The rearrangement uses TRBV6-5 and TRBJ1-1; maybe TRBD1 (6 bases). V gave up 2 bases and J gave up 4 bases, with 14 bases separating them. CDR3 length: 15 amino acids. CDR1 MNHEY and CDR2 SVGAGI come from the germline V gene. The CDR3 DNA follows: TGTGCCAGCAGTTACCAAAACAGGGCCGGCACTGAAGCTTTCTTT. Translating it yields CASSYQNRAGTEAFF.

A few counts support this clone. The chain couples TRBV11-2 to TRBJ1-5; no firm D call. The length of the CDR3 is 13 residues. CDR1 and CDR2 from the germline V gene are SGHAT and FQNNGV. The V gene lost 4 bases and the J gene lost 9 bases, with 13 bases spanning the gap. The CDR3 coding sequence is TGTGCCAGCAGCTCAGACCGAGACGGGCCCCAGCATTTT. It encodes CASSSDRDGPQHF.

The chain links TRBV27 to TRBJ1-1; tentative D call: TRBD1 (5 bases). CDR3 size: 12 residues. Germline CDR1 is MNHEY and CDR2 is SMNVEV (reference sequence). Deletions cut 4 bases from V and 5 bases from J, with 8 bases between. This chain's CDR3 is CASSSWGTEAFF. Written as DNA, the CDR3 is TGTGCCAGCAGTTCATGGGGGACTGAAGCTTTCTTT.

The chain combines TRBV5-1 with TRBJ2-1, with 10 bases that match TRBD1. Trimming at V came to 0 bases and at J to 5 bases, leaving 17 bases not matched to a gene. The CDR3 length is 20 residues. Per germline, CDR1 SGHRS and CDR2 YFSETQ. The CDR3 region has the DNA TGCGCCAGCAGCTTGGCCATCCAAACGCTGACAGGGGGCGCCCACAATGAGCAGTTCTTC. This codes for CASSLAIQTLTGGAHNEQFF.

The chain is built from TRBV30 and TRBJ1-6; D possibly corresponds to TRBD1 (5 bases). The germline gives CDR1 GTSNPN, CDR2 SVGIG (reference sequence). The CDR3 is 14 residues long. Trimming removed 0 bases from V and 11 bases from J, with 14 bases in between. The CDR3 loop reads CAWSVNGRAAPLHF. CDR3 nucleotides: TGTGCCTGGAGTGTGAATGGCAGGGCGGCACCCCTCCACTTT. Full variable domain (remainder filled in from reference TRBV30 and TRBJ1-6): SQTIHQWPATLVQPVGSPLSLECTVEGTSNPNLYWYRQAAGRGLQLLFYSVGIGQISSEVPQNLSASRPQDRQFILSSKKLLLSDSGFYLCAWSVNGRAAPLHFGNGTRLTVT.

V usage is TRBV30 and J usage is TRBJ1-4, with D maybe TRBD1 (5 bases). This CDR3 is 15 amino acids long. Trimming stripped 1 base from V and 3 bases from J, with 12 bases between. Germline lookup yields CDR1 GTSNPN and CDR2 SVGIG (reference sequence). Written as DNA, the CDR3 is TGTGCCTGGAGTGCCCTCACAGGAGCTAATGAAAAACTGTTTTTT. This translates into CAWSALTGANEKLFF.

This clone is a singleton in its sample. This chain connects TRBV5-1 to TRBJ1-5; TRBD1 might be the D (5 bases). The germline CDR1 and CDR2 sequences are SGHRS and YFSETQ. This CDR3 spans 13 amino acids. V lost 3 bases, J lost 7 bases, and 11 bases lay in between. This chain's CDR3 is CASSYGKGQPQHF. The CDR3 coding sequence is TGCGCCAGCAGCTATGGAAAGGGGCAGCCCCAGCATTTT. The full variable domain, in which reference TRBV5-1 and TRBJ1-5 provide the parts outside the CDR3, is KAGVTQTPRYLIKTRGQQVTLSCSPISGHRSVSWYQQTPGQGLQFLFEYFSETQRNKGNFPGRFSGRQFSNSRSEMNVSTLELGDSALYLCASSYGKGQPQHFGDGTRLSIL.